A single sample is the source of the 27 T cell receptor beta chains below, sequenced in a study of vaccination and CD4 T cells after COVID-19. Treatment reported: roughly ten-day PBMC culture with coronavirus spike peptide pools or control peptides (ViraFEST assay). Sequencing of DNA taken from cultured CD4+ T cells relied on the Oncomine TCR Beta short-read assay. In TCRdb, the PCR reads were re-called with MiXCR into one record per CDR3 protein. The sample shows fewer than 20,000 distinct CDR3 sequences, 70% of them seen only once. For these receptors, no antigen is known. Sequenced sample: CD4+ T cells from blood, cultured in vitro. The receptors were gathered from a human donor who had recovered from COVID-19.

This chain uses TRBV20-1 with TRBJ1-2; possibly TRBD1 for D (5 bases). Per germline, CDR1 DFQATT and CDR2 SNEGSKA (reference sequence). Trimming took off 6 bases at V and 4 bases at J, with 18 bases between the two ends. The CDR3 has 14 residues. Here the CDR3 reads CSAGSGGVSYGYTF. For the CDR3, the DNA is TGCAGTGCAGGGAGCGGGGGGGTCAGCTATGGCTACACCTTC.

This rearrangement joins TRBV28 to TRBJ1-5, with unresolved D. V was shortened by 5 bases and J by 7 bases, with 9 bases between the two germline ends. Germline CDR1 reads MDHEN; CDR2 reads SYDVKM. There are 12 residues in the CDR3. This chain's CDR3 is CASSLPRQPQHF. CDR3 in DNA: TGTGCCAGCAGTCTCCCACGGCAGCCCCAGCATTTT.

The CDR3 nucleotides are TGCAGTGCCGGGGGCATTGAGCAGTTCTTC. Residues: CSAGGIEQFF. The genes are TRBV20-1 and TRBJ2-1, with D tentatively TRBD1 or TRBD2 (6 bases each). The ends were cut back, 6 bases at V and 9 bases at J, with 9 bases in the middle. Germline lookup yields CDR1 DFQATT and CDR2 SNEGSKA (reference sequence). The CDR3 runs to 10 residues.

This clonotype showed up just once. The chain joins TRBV10-2 to TRBJ2-1; D possibly corresponds to TRBD2 (6 bases). CDR1 is WSHSY and CDR2 is SAAADI in the germline V gene. The CDR3 has 22 amino acids. The germline V and J ends were trimmed by 6 bases and 0 bases, with 33 bases remaining between them. The CDR3 here is CASRTRELLTGVPRSSYNEQFF. In nucleotides, the CDR3 is TGCGCCAGCAGGACCAGGGAATTGTTAACGGGAGTTCCCCGGAGCTCCTACAATGAGCAGTTCTTC.

J is TRBJ2-7 and V is TRBV2; TRBD2 is a possible D gene (5 bases). The CDR3 totals 12 residues. Trimming pared 7 bases from V and 4 bases from J, leaving 11 bases between. Germline V CDR1 and CDR2: SNHLY, FYNNEI. Here the CDR3 reads CASTGKRYEQYF. CDR3 DNA: TGTGCCAGCACGGGAAAACGTTACGAGCAGTACTTC.

The chain joins TRBV11-2 to TRBJ2-1, with 9 bases lining up with TRBD2. The CDR3 covers 16 residues. Trimming took 3 bases from V and 7 from J; bases not matched to a gene: 10. Germline V gives CDR1 SGHAT, CDR2 FQNNGV. Here the CDR3 DNA reads TGTGCCAGCAGCTTCCGGTCCGCGGGAGGGGGTAATGAGCAGTTCTTC. This sequence encodes CASSFRSAGGGNEQFF.

The CDR3 coding sequence is TGTGCCAGCAGTTTATATTCCCCCCGGAACGGAGCTTTCTTT. Translated: CASSLYSPRNGAFF. This rearrangement joins TRBV28 to TRBJ1-1; D gene ambiguous. V lost 1 base and J 10 bases, leaving 16 bases between the germline ends. The CDR3 has 14 amino acids. Germline values: CDR1 MDHEN, CDR2 SYDVKM.

The chain has TRBV12-3 or TRBV12-4 and TRBJ1-2, with 7 bases that match TRBD1. CDR3 size: 14 residues. The V and J ends lost 2 bases and 8 bases, in that order; junction bases with no gene match: 8. As DNA, the CDR3 is TGTGCCAGCAGTTTAAGTCAGGGGGGGGGCGGCTACACCTTC. It specifies CASSLSQGGGGYTF.

This chain links TRBV20-1 with TRBJ1-5; TRBD1 matches 8 bases. Germline CDR1 and CDR2: DFQATT and SNEGSKA (reference sequence). CDR3 length: 14 amino acids. V dropped 1 base and J dropped 6; count of bases not matched to a gene: 5. CDR3 sequence: CSARGWQGAQPQHF. The DNA for the CDR3 is TGCAGTGCTAGAGGGTGGCAGGGGGCTCAGCCCCAGCATTTT.

This clonotype was counted a few times. This rearrangement joins TRBV28 to TRBJ2-3; the match to TRBD1 covers 12 bases. Germline V gene lookup returns CDR1 MDHEN and CDR2 SYDVKM. The CDR3 runs to 16 residues. With 8 bases clipped from V and 5 bases from J, the junction kept 11 bases outside the gene matches. The CDR3 DNA reads TGTGCCAGCCAATATGTGGGACAGGGGGCGGTAGATACGCAGTATTTT. Amino acids: CASQYVGQGAVDTQYF.

This clonotype was seen a few times. This chain uses TRBV30 with TRBJ1-2; no firm D call. There are 14 residues in the CDR3. In germline, CDR1 is GTSNPN, CDR2 SVGIG (reference sequence). V lost 0 bases, J lost 8 bases, and 16 bases lay in between. The chain's CDR3 is CAWSVRIVAGGYTF. The CDR3 bases are TGTGCCTGGAGTGTACGGATTGTGGCAGGAGGCTACACCTTC. The whole variable domain, filled in from reference TRBV30 and TRBJ1-2, reads SQTIHQWPATLVQPVGSPLSLECTVEGTSNPNLYWYRQAAGRGLQLLFYSVGIGQISSEVPQNLSASRPQDRQFILSSKKLLLSDSGFYLCAWSVRIVAGGYTFGSGTRLTVV.

The rearrangement links TRBV28 to TRBJ1-2; TRBD1 is a possible D gene (5 bases). Trimming pared 6 bases from V and 8 bases from J, leaving 22 bases between. This CDR3 has 15 residues. CDR1 and CDR2 from the germline V gene are MDHEN and SYDVKM. CDR3 nucleotide sequence: TGTGCCAGCAGACCCCGGGACGGAAGATTTCCGGGCTACACCTTC. It translates to CASRPRDGRFPGYTF.

This chain uses TRBV25-1 with TRBJ2-5; 7 nucleotides align to TRBD1. The CDR3 has 13 residues. Losses at the gene ends were 6 bases for V and 1 base for J; bases not matched to a gene: 2. CDR1 and CDR2 (germline): MGHDK, SYGVNS. CDR3 loop: CASRQGVQETQYF. Written as DNA, the CDR3 is TGTGCCAGCAGGCAGGGGGTCCAAGAGACCCAGTACTTC.

Only one count was recorded for this clonotype. The chain couples TRBV12-3 or TRBV12-4 to TRBJ1-5; TRBD1 might be the D (5 bases). The CDR3 consists of 14 residues. The V end was cut by 0 bases, the J end by 5 bases, with 8 bases between. For the CDR3, the DNA is TGTGCCAGCAGTTTAGCCAGGGACCATCAGCCCCAGCATTTT. Amino acids: CASSLARDHQPQHF.

The chain couples TRBV6-6 to TRBJ2-7; 9 bases align to TRBD1. In germline, CDR1 is MNHNY, CDR2 SVGAGI (reference sequence). The trim removed 2 bases at V and 2 bases at J, leaving 7 bases unmatched. CDR3 length equals 16 residues. The CDR3 region is CASSYGWGTGTYEQYF. DNA of the CDR3: TGTGCCAGCAGTTACGGATGGGGGACAGGGACCTACGAGCAGTACTTC.

The rearrangement joins TRBV6-2 or TRBV6-3 to TRBJ2-1, with TRBD2 matching over 10 bases. CDR1 is MNHEY and CDR2 is SVGEGT in the germline V gene. J was trimmed by 10 bases and V by 1 base; bases with no gene match: 7. CDR3 length equals 15 residues. The CDR3 sequence: CASSYYLAGVREQFF. The CDR3 DNA sequence: TGTGCCAGCAGTTACTACCTAGCGGGAGTGCGCGAGCAGTTCTTC.

The chain couples TRBV6-4 to TRBJ1-2; D is uncertain. Per germline, CDR1 MRHNA and CDR2 SNTAGT. This CDR3 is 15 amino acids long. The V gene lost 0 bases and the J gene lost 0 bases, with 8 bases spanning the gap. The CDR3 DNA sequence: TGTGCCAGCAGTGACTCTGCAGAAGCTAACTATGGCTACACCTTC. Its translation: CASSDSAEANYGYTF.

CDR3 region: CATSDSPGQGATSGANVLTF. The CDR3 bases are TGTGCCACCAGTGATTCCCCGGGACAGGGGGCAACCTCTGGGGCCAACGTCCTGACTTTC. The rearrangement joins TRBV24-1 to TRBJ2-6; TRBD1 aligns across 12 bases. V lost 2 bases and J lost 0; bases outside the gene matches: 7. The CDR3 totals 20 residues. Looked up from germline, CDR1 is KGHDR and CDR2 is SFDVKD.

The chain is built from TRBV15 and TRBJ2-3, with D possibly being TRBD2 (6 bases). Germline V gives CDR1 LNHNV, CDR2 YYDKDF (reference sequence). V gave up 3 bases and J gave up 3 bases, with 13 bases separating them. CDR3 length equals 15 residues. This CDR3 reads CATSRGGMGTDTQYF. As DNA, the CDR3 is TGTGCCACCAGCAGGGGCGGGATGGGTACAGATACGCAGTATTTT.

A remark on this clonotype: One end of the junction fails to match germline, which may point to a read error. This chain uses TRBV7-2 with TRBJ1-5; D remains unclear. The CDR3 contains 17 residues. Germline assignment: CDR1 SGHTA and CDR2 FQGNSA. CDR3 region: CASSLALRAQGNQPQHF. The CDR3 bases are TGTGCTAGCAGCTTAGCGTTGAGGGCTCAGGGCAATCAGCCCCAGCATTTT.

The genes are TRBV24-1 and TRBJ2-5; TRBD1 matches 7 bases. The V gene's germline CDR1 is KGHDR and CDR2 SFDVKD. After removal of 5 bases from V and 4 bases from J, the junction contained 9 bases not matched to a gene. The CDR3 is 15 amino acids. CDR3 DNA sequence: TGTGCCACCAGTGGGGATAGGGGGCTTGGAGAGACCCAGTACTTC. As protein: CATSGDRGLGETQYF.

The chain joins TRBV6-2 or TRBV6-3 to TRBJ1-2; the D is unclear. The germline V and J ends were trimmed by 9 bases and 6 bases, with 14 bases remaining between them. There are 12 residues in the CDR3. In germline, CDR1 is MNHEY, CDR2 SVGEGT. CDR3 nucleotide sequence: TGTGCCAGTTGGAAGGCTATAAATGGCTACACCTTC. This sequence encodes CASWKAINGYTF.

V usage is TRBV27 and J usage is TRBJ2-7; 8 positions match TRBD1. This CDR3 has 15 amino acids. The V and J ends lost 2 bases and 2 bases, in that order; junction bases with no gene match: 5. The germline gives CDR1 MNHEY, CDR2 SMNVEV (reference sequence). CDR3 nucleotide sequence: TGTGCCAGCAGTTTAATAAGGACAGGGACCTACGAGCAGTACTTC. Its translation is CASSLIRTGTYEQYF.

This clonotype was seen only once. The chain uses TRBV15 and TRBJ1-5; no clear D gene. This CDR3 has 12 residues. V was trimmed by 6 bases and J by 0 bases, leaving 3 bases between them. Germline V lookup: CDR1 LNHNV, CDR2 YYDKDF (reference sequence). The CDR3 coding sequence is TGTGCCACCAGTGATAGCAATCAGCCCCAGCATTTT. It is translated as CATSDSNQPQHF.

This clonotype was detected a few times. The genes are TRBV19 and TRBJ1-6; TRBD1 agrees at 7 bases. This CDR3 is built from 13 residues. The germline CDR1 and CDR2 sequences are LNHDA and SQIVND (reference sequence). V lost 5 bases and J lost 8; bases outside the gene matches: 3. The CDR3 DNA follows: TGTGCCAGTAGTCCCACAGGGGATTCACCCCTCCACTTT. It is translated as CASSPTGDSPLHF. The full variable domain, completed using reference TRBV19 and TRBJ1-6, is DGGITQSPKYLFRKEGQNVTLSCEQNLNHDAMYWYRQDPGQGLRLIYYSQIVNDFQKGDIAEGYSVSREKKESFPLTVTSAQKNPTAFYLCASSPTGDSPLHFGNGTRLTVT.

The CDR3 region is CASSPGTATYGYTF. CDR3 nucleotide sequence: TGTGCCAGCAGTCCCGGGACAGCTACCTATGGCTACACCTTC. The genes are TRBV28 and TRBJ1-2; 7 bases match TRBD1. Germline V gene lookup returns CDR1 MDHEN and CDR2 SYDVKM. The CDR3 consists of 14 residues. After removal of 5 bases from V and 4 bases from J, the junction contained 7 bases not matched to a gene.

The chain is built from TRBV20-1 and TRBJ2-1, with 8 bases fitting TRBD2. Germline V gene lookup returns CDR1 DFQATT and CDR2 SNEGSKA (reference sequence). The CDR3 is made up of 13 amino acids. The CDR3 here is CRIVSGMYNEQFF. Here the CDR3 DNA reads TGCAGGATCGTTAGCGGGATGTACAATGAGCAGTTCTTC.